The entry below describes one T cell receptor (beta chain). V was cut by 0 bases and J by 6 bases, with 12 bases left in between. From germline, CDR1 is LGHNA and CDR2 YNFKEQ. This CDR3 comprises 15 residues. The repertoire was sequenced with immunoSEQ multiplex PCR; TCRdb's copy has only in-frame clones and lacks some. The sample has 120,000 or so clones, about 70% seen once. The sample is drawn from a study of blood T cell repertoires in COVID-19. The chain combines TRBV4-2 with TRBJ1-5, with no clear D. The sample comprised peripheral blood. The TCR comes from a woman aged 70-85 years with acute or convalescent COVID-19. In DNA form, the CDR3 reads TGTGCCAGCAGCCAAGAATCCCAGAGCGGTCAGCCCCAGCATTTT. Translated, it gives CASSQESQSGQPQHF.